This T cell receptor (beta chain) was identified in a study of a mutant IDH1 vaccine in newly diagnosed glioma. For the study at large: The therapy given earlier, which was standard therapy, consisted of radiotherapy, temozolomide, or both, and most of the patients received both. Overall study results and limits: Most patients, around 93%, showed vaccine-induced immune responses.

The CDR3 length is 14 residues. Germline CDR1 is SQVTM and CDR2 is ANQGSEA. Trimming took off 0 bases at V and 7 bases at J, with 15 bases between the two ends. Using immunoSEQ multiplex PCR, the repertoire was profiled, and TCRdb retains in-frame clones only, with some absent. The repertoire holds roughly 19,000 clones, with approximately 85% as singletons. Time point meaning: baseline, week 1 (first vaccination visit). Treatment defined: pre-vaccination baseline after standard-of-care therapy. On this clone: Its specificity is not known.

Sample: PBMCs, taken from a glioma patient treated with radiotherapy, temozolomide or both. V gene TRBV29-1 combines with J gene TRBJ1-2; perhaps TRBD1 as D (5 bases). The TCR originated in a man aged 35 to 55 with glioma. Written as DNA, the CDR3 is TGCAGCGTTGAAGAACCGGGGGAAAGGGGTGGCTACACCTTC. Encoded protein: CSVEEPGERGGYTF.